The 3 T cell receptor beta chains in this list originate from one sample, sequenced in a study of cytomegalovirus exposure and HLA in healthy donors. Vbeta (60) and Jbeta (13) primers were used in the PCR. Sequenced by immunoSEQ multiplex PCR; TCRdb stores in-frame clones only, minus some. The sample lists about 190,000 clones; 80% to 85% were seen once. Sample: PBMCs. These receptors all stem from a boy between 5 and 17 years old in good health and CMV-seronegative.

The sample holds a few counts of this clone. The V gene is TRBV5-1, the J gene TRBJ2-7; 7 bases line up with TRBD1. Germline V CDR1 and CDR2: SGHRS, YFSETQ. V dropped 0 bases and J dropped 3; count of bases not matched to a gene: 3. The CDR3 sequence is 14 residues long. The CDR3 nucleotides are TGCGCCAGCAGCTTGGGACAGGGTTACTACGAGCAGTACTTC. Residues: CASSLGQGYYEQYF.

CDR3 amino acids: CASSYLRGRGYTF. The CDR3 region has the DNA TGTGCCAGCAGTTACCTCAGGGGGCGAGGCTACACCTTC. The V gene is TRBV6-5, the J gene TRBJ1-2; 8 bases map to TRBD1. The CDR3 extends over 13 amino acids. From germline, CDR1 is MNHEY and CDR2 SVGAGI. V dropped 2 bases and J dropped 8; count of bases not matched to a gene: 4.

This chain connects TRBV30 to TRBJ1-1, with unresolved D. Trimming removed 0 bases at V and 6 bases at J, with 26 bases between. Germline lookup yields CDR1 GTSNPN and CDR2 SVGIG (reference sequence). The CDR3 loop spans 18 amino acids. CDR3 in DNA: TGTGCCTGGAGTGTAATCTCCACTCCCCGATCCCCGCGGCCTGAAGCTTTCTTT. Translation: CAWSVISTPRSPRPEAFF.